The clone carrying this TCR beta chain was picked up a small number of times. What it binds is unknown. A read error may produce the germline difference seen at one junction end. The read is 3 residues too short to cover the CDR3 end, so that end is filled in from the germline J gene. The data are from a study of T cell clonality in common variable immunodeficiency. Profiling relied on immunoSEQ multiplex PCR, and the TCRdb table lists in-frame clones only, not all of them. The sample holds about 15,000 clones, and no clone turns up only once. Study outcomes and limitations: CVID subjects showed higher TCRbeta clonality than healthy controls. Common variable immunodeficiency TCR beta sequences reportedly had fewer deletions and N-nucleotide insertions.

The CDR3 spans 13 residues. Germline CDR1 reads SEHNR; CDR2 reads FQNEAQ (reference sequence). CVID subjects were neither ill nor on immunomodulatory or immunosuppressive medication at sampling. Sequencing was performed on peripheral blood mononuclear cells. The clonotype comes from a human donor with common variable immunodeficiency. The chain is built from TRBV7-9 and TRBJ2-7; D might be TRBD2 (7 bases). CDR3 sequence: CSSSQKGGGEQYF. The part of the CDR3 DNA that was read is TGTTCCAGCAGCCAAAAGGGGGGGGGCGAG.